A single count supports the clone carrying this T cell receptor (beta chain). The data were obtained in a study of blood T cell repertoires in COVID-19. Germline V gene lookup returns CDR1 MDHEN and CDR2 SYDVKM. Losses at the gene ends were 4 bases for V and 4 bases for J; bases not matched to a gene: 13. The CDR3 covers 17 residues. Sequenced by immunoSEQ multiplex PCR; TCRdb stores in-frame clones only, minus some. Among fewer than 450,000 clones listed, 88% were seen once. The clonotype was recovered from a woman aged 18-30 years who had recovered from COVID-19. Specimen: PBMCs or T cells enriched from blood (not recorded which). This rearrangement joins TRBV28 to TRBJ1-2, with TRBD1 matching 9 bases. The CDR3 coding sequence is TGTGCCAGCAGTTCACTTTTAGAAACAGGGGGCGGCTATGGCTACACCTTC. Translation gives CASSSLLETGGGYGYTF.